This T cell receptor beta chain was identified during a study of blood T cell repertoires in COVID-19. For the study at large: Donors in the United States, Italy and Spain gave samples during acute or convalescent COVID-19. PBMCs, B-cell-depleted T cells, or T cells were the source of the cDNA or gDNA that made up the material.

In the original processing: Counts of nucleated cells, estimated from reference gene primer amplification, were obtained. Clones were sequenced by immunoSEQ multiplex PCR, and TCRdb holds only the in-frame ones, with some missing. The V and J calls and clone size come from that table; D and trimming were worked out from the DNA. The sample shows some 340,000 clones, around 83% of them seen only once. The sequenced material came from peripheral blood. This receptor was taken from a man aged 25-45 years with active or convalescent COVID-19.

CDR3 region: CASSLAPGGFSDTQYF. CDR3 DNA: TGCGCCAGCAGCTTGGCCCCGGGGGGATTTTCAGATACGCAGTATTTT. The chain links TRBV5-1 to TRBJ2-3; 7 nucleotides align to TRBD2. The V and J ends lost 0 bases and 4 bases, in that order; junction bases with no gene match: 8. The length of the CDR3 is 16 residues. Looked up from germline, CDR1 is SGHRS and CDR2 is YFSETQ.